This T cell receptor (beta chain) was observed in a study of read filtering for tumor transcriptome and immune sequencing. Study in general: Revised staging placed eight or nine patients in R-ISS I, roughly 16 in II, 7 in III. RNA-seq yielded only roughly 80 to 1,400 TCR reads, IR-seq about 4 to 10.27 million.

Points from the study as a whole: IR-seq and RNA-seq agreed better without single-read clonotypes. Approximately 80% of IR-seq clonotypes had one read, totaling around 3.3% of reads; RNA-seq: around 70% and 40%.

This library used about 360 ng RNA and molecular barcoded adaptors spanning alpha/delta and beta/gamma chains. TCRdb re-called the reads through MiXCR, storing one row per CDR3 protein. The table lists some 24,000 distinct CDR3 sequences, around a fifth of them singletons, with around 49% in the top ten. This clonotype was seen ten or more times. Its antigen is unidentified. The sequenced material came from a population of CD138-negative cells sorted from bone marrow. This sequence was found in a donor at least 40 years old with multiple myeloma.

The CDR3 is CSASSPGPSDTQYF. In DNA, the CDR3 is TGCAGTGCCTCTTCTCCGGGACCAAGCGACACGCAGTATTTT. This chain connects TRBV20-1 to TRBJ2-3; D tentatively fits TRBD1 or TRBD2 (5 bases each). V lost 6 bases, J lost 9 bases, and 22 bases lay in between. Germline CDR1 reads DFQATT; CDR2 reads SNEGSKA (reference sequence). The CDR3 is 14 residues long.